One and the same sample provided the 2 T cell receptor beta chains below, sequenced in a study of cytomegalovirus exposure and HLA in healthy donors. Some clones are missing from TCRdb's copy, which holds only in-frame ones; the method was immunoSEQ multiplex PCR. The table lists some 110,000 clones, about 86% of them singletons. Sequenced sample: PBMCs. Source of these receptors: a woman under 30 in good health and CMV-seropositive.

The chain carries TRBV5-1 and TRBJ1-1; D call uncertain. Between the trimmed V and J ends, which lost 3 bases and 6 bases, there was a span of 18 bases. The CDR3 spans 15 residues. The germline V gene encodes CDR1 SGHRS and CDR2 YFSETQ. The CDR3 region has the DNA TGCGCCAGCAGCTCTTTTCTGGGCGTGGAGGCTGAAGCTTTCTTT. This translates into CASSSFLGVEAEAFF.

This clone was observed once. The chain employs TRBV18 and TRBJ2-7; maybe TRBD1 (6 bases). Deletions cut 0 bases from V and 5 bases from J, with 14 bases between. CDR1 and CDR2 from the germline V gene are KGHSH and LQKENI. There are 15 residues in the CDR3. CDR3 DNA: TGTGCCAGCTCACCACCGAATCTGGGGGCCCACGAGCAGTACTTC. This gives the protein CASSPPNLGAHEQYF.